This T cell receptor beta chain was profiled in a study of shared clonotypes between healthy human individuals. General study points: Around 5% of naive CD4 clonotypes were common to several donors.

On this clone: Its antigen is undetermined.

V gave up 2 bases and J gave up 2 bases; unmatched junction bases: 7. In germline, CDR1 is SEHNR, CDR2 FQNEAQ (reference sequence). The CDR3 covers 16 residues. Sorted-subset replicate PCR reactions were performed with 150 to 200 ng DNA, corresponding to roughly 30,000 T cell genomes. Assay: immunoSEQ multiplex PCR; the TCRdb copy retains only in-frame clones and omits some. The profile shows some 800,000 clones, 80% to 95% of them singletons. Naivety among CD8 cells was defined by CD45RO negativity and positive CCR7 selection, thereby excluding terminally differentiated effector memory CD45RA+ cells. Donors were healthy HIV-negative adults without recently reported acute infections or vaccinations.

What was sequenced was naive CD8+ T cells sorted from blood. The TCR originated in a man aged 25-45 years in good health. This sequence joins TRBV7-9 and TRBJ2-7; TRBD2 agrees at 9 bases. The CDR3 region has the DNA TGTGCCAGCAGCTTAAGTAGCGGGAGTTGGGCCTACGAGCAGTACTTC. This gives the protein CASSLSSGSWAYEQYF.